This TCR beta chain was sequenced in a study of T cell responses to AZD1222 COVID-19 vaccine (dated by TCRdb to the early 2020s). Broadly, across the study: AZD1222 recipients with second doses at about 4 weeks or about 12 weeks were pooled, because spike-specific TCR depth and breadth did not differ between schedules. TCR sequencing was performed for some 250 trial participants, of whom about 200 were given two doses of AZD1222 and around 26 were given two doses of MenACWY control vaccine. Trial participants were enrolled by age into 18-55, 56-69 and 70-plus year subgroups, with 148, 28 and 57 TCR-sequenced participants respectively. Study-level results and caveats: Conclusions about previously exposed vaccinees were limited because only a handful of AZD1222 recipients were SARS-CoV-2 seropositive at baseline. Participants were mostly white British and included more females than males, and it was suggested by the authors that clonal diversity may have been underestimated. Nearly half of unique spike-specific TCRs reportedly recognized epitopes outside regions mutated in the B.1.351 and B.1.1.7 variants. In the small 56-69-year group, the increase in depth fell short of significance, most likely because of low power. The whole spike protein was spanned by vaccine-associated CD4 TCRs, and dominant responses were seen in regions 160-218 and 743-854. A significant rise in spike-specific TCR breadth and depth was observed after two AZD1222 doses relative to day 0 and relative to MenACWY recipients. Because no samples from the day 14 peak response were available, repertoires could be characterized only after the peak T cell response.

Interpreted using the paper, the time point label stands for: baseline before first vaccination. Vaccinee samples were obtained from the UK trials COV001 and COV002, which included a single-blind randomized controlled phase 2/3 trial of AZD1222 (ChAdOx1 nCoV-19) in healthy adults. For TCRbeta chain sequencing, PBMC samples from trial participants were taken at day 0 and at day 28 after the second dose. Comment on this clone: No antigen is known for it. No much larger clone is present one base from it, and per-base qualities are unavailable.

The CDR3 regions of human TCRbeta chains were subjected to immunosequencing. The source study handled its data this way. Repertoire TCRs were matched against a reference library of SARS-CoV-2-specific TCRs generated with the MIRA antigen-specificity platform. Breadth meant the fraction of unique TCRs that were SARS-CoV-2-associated, whereas depth meant the fraction of total T cells that were SARS-CoV-2-associated. Each spike-specific TCR was assigned to its reactive spike region and to a CD4 or CD8 class using the MIRA data. Log10-transformed breadth and depth values were compared by one-way ANOVA with Sidak's multiple comparisons tests. Held by TCRdb, this immuneACCESS table contains in-frame sequences only and omits some clones. Under half of the omission traces to an unresolved V gene where checked; the cause of the rest is unknown. The V and J calls and the clone size are those of that table, but D and trimming were determined from the DNA. The sample records about 130,000 clones, 90% to 95% of which are singletons. Jointly, the top ten make up under 2% of the sample.

A distance of 10 bases separates the germline ends of V and J, which lose 4 bases and 0 bases respectively. Per the germline V gene, ENHRY is the CDR1 and SYGVKD is the CDR2. The CDR3 runs 15 residues from the cysteine to the phenylalanine. Only CDR3 DNA is held: 45 bases, read in frame from base 1. The rearranged segments are TRBV10-3 and TRBJ2-1, with the D gene call left open. The receptor was isolated from an adult in good health. The specimen was peripheral blood, collected on day 0 of AZD1222 vaccination. CDR3 reads: CAISGNRVSYNEQFF. DNA sequence: TGTGCCATCAGTGGAAACCGGGTCTCCTACAATGAGCAGTTCTTC.